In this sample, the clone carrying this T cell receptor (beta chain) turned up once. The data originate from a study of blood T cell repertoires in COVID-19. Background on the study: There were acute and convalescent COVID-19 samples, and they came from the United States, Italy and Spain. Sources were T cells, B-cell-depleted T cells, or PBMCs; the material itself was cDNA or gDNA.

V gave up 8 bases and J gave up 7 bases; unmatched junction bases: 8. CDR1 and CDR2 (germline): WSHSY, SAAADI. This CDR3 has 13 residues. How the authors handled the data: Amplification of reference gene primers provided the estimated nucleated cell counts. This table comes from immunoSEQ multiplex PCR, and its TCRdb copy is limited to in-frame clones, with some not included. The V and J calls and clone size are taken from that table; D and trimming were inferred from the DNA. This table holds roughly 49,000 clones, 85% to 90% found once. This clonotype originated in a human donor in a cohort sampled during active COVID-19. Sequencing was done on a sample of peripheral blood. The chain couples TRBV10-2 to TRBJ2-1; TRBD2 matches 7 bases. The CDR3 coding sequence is TGCGCCAGCTCCGCGGGGGTGGCGAATGAGCAGTTCTTC. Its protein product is CASSAGVANEQFF.